These T cell receptor beta chains were read from a single sample in a study of T-cell reconstitution after alpha-beta-depleted transplantation in children. Via MiXCR, TCRdb re-called the PCR reads, giving one row per CDR3 protein. The sample contains about 610,000 distinct CDR3 sequences, more than 9% of which appear only once. Source: PBMCs from the stem cell graft donor, taken from the stem cell graft. The receptors originated from a human donor who donated a stem cell graft to a child with acute myeloid leukemia. Both conserved end residues are part of each CDR3. Each record gives: V gene, D gene, J gene, clone size, CDR3 protein, CDR3 DNA. D genes are given only for firm matches. Size is stated for part of the rows, as once, few or many counts, or as a class when the clone is expanded.

V: TRBV12-3/TRBV12-4
D: -
J: TRBJ2-7
size: few
CDR3: CASRDRKSSYEQYF
DNA: TGTGCCAGCAGGGACAGAAAAAGCTCCTACGAGCAGTACTTC

V: TRBV4-1
D: TRBD2
J: TRBJ2-7
size: many
CDR3: CASSQVPSGGVYEQYF
DNA: TGCGCCAGCAGCCAAGTCCCTTCGGGGGGAGTCTACGAGCAGTACTTC

V: TRBV6-1
D: TRBD1
J: TRBJ1-6
size: -
CDR3: CASTLAGGHNSPLHF
DNA: TGTGCCAGCACTCTAGCAGGGGGCCATAATTCACCCCTCCACTTT

V: TRBV12-3/TRBV12-4
D: TRBD1
J: TRBJ1-5
size: few
CDR3: CASRSQGARSNQPQHF
DNA: TGTGCCAGCAGATCCCAGGGGGCGAGAAGCAATCAGCCCCAGCATTTT

V: TRBV6-2/TRBV6-3
D: -
J: TRBJ1-2
size: few
CDR3: CASRRQNGYTF
DNA: TGTGCCAGCAGAAGACAGAATGGCTACACCTTC

V: TRBV5-1
D: -
J: TRBJ1-2
size: few
CDR3: CASSPSVVLGYTF
DNA: TGCGCCAGCAGCCCGAGCGTAGTGCTTGGCTACACCTTC

V: TRBV12-3/TRBV12-4
D: -
J: TRBJ2-5
size: -
CDR3: CASSSLPAGLGETQYF
DNA: TGTGCCAGCAGTTCTCTCCCGGCGGGACTGGGAGAGACCCAGTACTTC

V: TRBV24-1
D: TRBD2
J: TRBJ2-3
size: few
CDR3: CATSEPGLAGGSTDTQYF
DNA: TGTGCCACCAGTGAACCGGGACTAGCGGGGGGGAGCACAGATACGCAGTATTTT

V: TRBV7-2
D: -
J: TRBJ2-1
size: -
CDR3: CASSSRTTEAYNEQFF
DNA: TGTGCCAGCAGCTCCCGGACTACTGAGGCCTACAATGAGCAGTTCTTC

V: TRBV11-1
D: TRBD1
J: TRBJ2-3
size: few
CDR3: CASSSTLPRTGVNTDTQYF
DNA: TGTGCCAGCAGCTCAACCCTACCTCGGACAGGGGTTAACACAGATACGCAGTATTTT

V: TRBV7-9
D: -
J: TRBJ2-7
size: few
CDR3: CASSLGGGGQSSYEQYF
DNA: TGTGCCAGCAGCTTAGGTGGGGGGGGCCAAAGCTCCTACGAGCAGTACTTC

V: TRBV3-1
D: TRBD2
J: TRBJ2-1
size: -
CDR3: CASSQGAGGPRNEQFF
DNA: TGTGCCAGCAGCCAAGGGGCGGGAGGGCCAAGGAATGAGCAGTTCTTC

V: TRBV2
D: -
J: TRBJ2-7
size: -
CDR3: CASSRTSTSYEQYF
DNA: TGTGCCAGCAGTCGGACTTCGACGAGCTACGAGCAGTACTTC

V: TRBV20-1
D: -
J: TRBJ2-7
size: many
CDR3: CSARTLRHSYEQYF
DNA: TGCAGTGCTAGAACTCTTCGGCACTCCTACGAGCAGTACTTC

V: TRBV10-3
D: -
J: TRBJ1-5
size: few
CDR3: CAIREIDEGPQHF
DNA: TGTGCCATCAGGGAGATCGACGAGGGACCCCAGCATTTT

V: TRBV4-2
D: -
J: TRBJ2-2
size: -
CDR3: CASRPEWAMDTGELFF
DNA: TGTGCCAGCCGCCCCGAGTGGGCGATGGACACCGGGGAGCTGTTTTTT

V: TRBV20-1
D: -
J: TRBJ1-1
size: -
CDR3: CSASGGAGAFF
DNA: TGCAGTGCTAGCGGAGGGGCCGGAGCTTTCTTT

V: TRBV12-3/TRBV12-4
D: -
J: TRBJ1-1
size: few
CDR3: CASRGGQLNTEAFF
DNA: TGTGCCAGCAGAGGCGGACAGTTGAACACTGAAGCTTTCTTT

V: TRBV12-3/TRBV12-4
D: -
J: TRBJ2-5
size: -
CDR3: CASSLGRRRGRQETQYF
DNA: TGTGCCAGCAGTTTGGGGCGTCGGCGGGGACGGCAAGAGACCCAGTACTTC

V: TRBV12-3/TRBV12-4
D: -
J: TRBJ2-1
size: many
CDR3: CASSLGGSGLNEQFF
DNA: TGTGCCAGCAGTTTAGGCGGTAGCGGCCTAAATGAGCAGTTCTTC

V: TRBV29-1
D: -
J: TRBJ2-7
size: -
CDR3: CSVVLAQGPTSSYEQYF
DNA: TGCAGCGTTGTACTGGCACAGGGTCCAACCTCCTCCTACGAGCAGTACTTC

V: TRBV20-1
D: -
J: TRBJ2-3
size: -
CDR3: CSASRSPSTDTQYF
DNA: TGCAGTGCTAGCCGAAGCCCTAGCACAGATACGCAGTATTTT

V: TRBV15
D: TRBD1
J: TRBJ2-7
size: few
CDR3: CATSRDRGTVYEQYF
DNA: TGTGCCACCAGCAGAGATCGAGGGACAGTCTACGAGCAGTACTTC

V: TRBV12-3/TRBV12-4
D: TRBD2
J: TRBJ2-2
size: -
CDR3: CASSIGTSGRVTGELFF
DNA: TGTGCCAGCAGCATTGGGACTAGCGGGAGAGTGACCGGGGAGCTGTTTTTT

V: TRBV24-1
D: TRBD1
J: TRBJ1-1
size: -
CDR3: CATSPDRGTEAFF
DNA: TGTGCCACCAGTCCGGACAGGGGCACTGAAGCTTTCTTT

V: TRBV18
D: -
J: TRBJ2-3
size: -
CDR3: CASSLGDGRGTQYF
DNA: TGTGCCAGCTCACTCGGCGACGGGCGGGGTACGCAGTATTTT

V: TRBV7-2
D: -
J: TRBJ2-4
size: -
CDR3: CASSDSGRPLYF
DNA: TGTGCCAGCAGTGACTCGGGTCGTCCTCTGTACTTC

V: TRBV6-2/TRBV6-3
D: TRBD2
J: TRBJ2-2
size: many
CDR3: CASFSSGRYTGELFF
DNA: TGTGCCAGCTTTTCTAGCGGGAGATACACCGGGGAGCTGTTTTTT

V: TRBV29-1
D: -
J: TRBJ2-1
size: few
CDR3: CSVGRKNRGSSYNEQFF
DNA: TGCAGCGTTGGAAGAAAGAATCGGGGGAGCTCCTACAATGAGCAGTTCTTC

V: TRBV11-1
D: TRBD2
J: TRBJ2-4
size: -
CDR3: CASSLWTGTRDLAKNIQYF
DNA: TGTGCCAGCAGCTTATGGACCGGGACTAGGGACCTAGCCAAAAACATTCAGTACTTC

V: TRBV5-6
D: TRBD2
J: TRBJ2-7
size: -
CDR3: CASRAEGLAGGRSSYEQYF
DNA: TGTGCCAGCAGAGCCGAGGGTCTAGCGGGAGGACGGAGCTCCTACGAGCAGTACTTC

V: TRBV7-9
D: -
J: TRBJ2-1
size: -
CDR3: CARGGTLGNEQFF
DNA: TGTGCCAGAGGAGGGACCCTCGGGAATGAGCAGTTCTTC

V: TRBV14
D: TRBD2
J: TRBJ2-2
size: -
CDR3: CASSRGTSGFTGELFF
DNA: TGTGCCAGCAGCCGCGGGACTAGCGGGTTCACCGGGGAGCTGTTTTTT

V: TRBV24-1
D: TRBD1
J: TRBJ2-3
size: few
CDR3: CATGSDRADTQYF
DNA: TGTGCCACTGGATCGGACAGGGCAGATACGCAGTATTTT

V: TRBV15
D: -
J: TRBJ2-3
size: few
CDR3: CATSSGGEPSSTDTQYF
DNA: TGTGCCACCAGCAGCGGCGGGGAGCCCTCTAGCACAGATACGCAGTATTTT